The 9 T cell receptor beta chains given below trace back to one sample, sequenced in a study of T-cell memory formation after mild COVID-19. TCRdb redid the calling of the 5' RACE reads with MiXCR, one entry per CDR3 protein. The sample lists 130,000 to 150,000 distinct CDR3 sequences; under 7% were seen once. The sequenced sample was PBMCs or a T cell subset sorted from them (not recorded which). The receptors originated from an adult woman who had mild COVID-19 (a few samples of this study predate the infection). Cell type and time point are not known.

There are many counts of this clonotype. V and J are TRBV7-2 and TRBJ2-5, with 9 bases lining up with TRBD1. Germline CDR1 reads SGHTA; CDR2 reads FQGNSA. J gave up 5 bases and V 6 bases, and 7 bases lay outside the gene matches. There are 14 residues in the CDR3. CDR3 residues: CASSLSTGGETQYF. For the CDR3, the DNA is TGTGCCAGCAGTCTTTCGACAGGGGGTGAGACCCAGTACTTC.

This clonotype was counted many times. The chain carries TRBV12-3 or TRBV12-4 and TRBJ1-2, with no clear D. The V and J ends lost 7 bases and 1 base respectively, with 19 bases between them. The CDR3 runs 16 residues. The CDR3: CASITLRAKGNYGYTF. The DNA for the CDR3 is TGTGCCAGCATAACACTCCGGGCCAAGGGTAACTATGGCTACACCTTC.

This clonotype was recorded at least ten times. This chain connects TRBV12-3 or TRBV12-4 to TRBJ2-1; TRBD2 matches at 11 bases. This CDR3 is 14 amino acids long. With V trimmed by 6 bases and J by 5 bases, 3 bases remained unmatched. CDR3 protein: CASRASGGNNEQFF. DNA of the CDR3: TGTGCCAGCAGGGCTAGCGGGGGGAACAATGAGCAGTTCTTC.

The chain employs TRBV29-1 and TRBJ1-2, with D uncertain. Germline-derived CDR1 and CDR2 are SQVTM and ANQGSEA. The CDR3 is 13 residues long. Trimming took off 3 bases at V and 3 bases at J, with 11 bases between the two ends. DNA of the CDR3: TGCAGCGTTGATAGCAGCCGAGACTATGGCTACACCTTC. Its translation is CSVDSSRDYGYTF. The whole variable domain, filled in from reference TRBV29-1 and TRBJ1-2, reads SAVISQKPSRDICQRGTSLTIQCQVDSQVTMMFWYRQQPGQSLTLIATANQGSEATYESGFVIDKFPISRPNLTFSTLTVSNMSPEDSSIYLCSVDSSRDYGYTFGSGTRLTVV.

This clonotype was counted many times. The rearrangement uses TRBV20-1 and TRBJ1-6; a possible D gene is TRBD1 (6 bases). The V gene lost 0 bases and the J gene lost 4 bases, with 10 bases spanning the gap. This CDR3 is 15 amino acids long. CDR1 is DFQATT, CDR2 SNEGSKA, per germline (reference sequence). The CDR3 reads CSAREGGAYNSPLHF. For the CDR3, the DNA is TGCAGTGCTAGAGAGGGGGGCGCGTATAATTCACCCCTCCACTTT.

The V and J genes are TRBV5-1 and TRBJ1-4; D not resolved. Germline-derived CDR1 and CDR2 are SGHRS and YFSETQ. The ends were cut back, 3 bases at V and 8 bases at J, with 11 bases in the middle. CDR3 size: 13 residues. The CDR3 bases are TGCGCCAGCAGCTCGAGGGATAGAGAAAAACTGTTTTTT. It yields the protein CASSSRDREKLFF.

This clonotype was observed at least ten times. V is TRBV6-6 and J is TRBJ2-3; weak D call: TRBD2 (6 bases). V was pared by 7 bases and J by 0 bases, with 20 bases between. The germline gives CDR1 MNHNY, CDR2 SVGAGI (reference sequence). The CDR3 has 17 amino acids. The CDR3 protein is CASNSYVGGPSTDTQYF. For the CDR3, the DNA is TGTGCCAGCAACTCCTACGTCGGGGGACCCAGCACAGATACGCAGTATTTT.

This clonotype was picked up many times. The chain recombines TRBV12-3 or TRBV12-4 with TRBJ1-5; 7 bases fit TRBD1. The CDR3 contains 14 residues. Unmatched junction bases numbered 9, after V lost 4 bases and J lost 9 bases. The chain's CDR3 is CASSYGQARGPQHF. The DNA for the CDR3 is TGTGCCAGCAGTTACGGACAGGCGAGGGGGCCCCAGCATTTT.

The J gene is TRBJ1-4, the V gene TRBV6-1; no reliable D call. The CDR3 is 17 residues long. CDR1 is MNHNS, CDR2 SASEGT, per germline. V was trimmed by 6 bases and J by 0 bases, leaving 17 bases between them. CDR3 sequence (DNA): TGTGCCAGCAGGCATCATGGAGGATCCGCAACTAATGAAAAACTGTTTTTT. Translation gives CASRHHGGSATNEKLFF.